One and the same sample provided the 6 T cell receptor beta chains below, sequenced in a study of T cell repertoires in cytomegalovirus infection. TCRdb passed the reads through MiXCR, listing each CDR3 protein once. Of approximately 290,000 distinct CDR3 sequences detected, roughly 26% appear once; the ten largest clones hold over 11%. The material sequenced was PBMCs. The receptors come from a human donor in good health (CMV status not recorded). Some clones in this sample may be carry-over from other donors' samples.

The J gene is TRBJ2-7, the V gene TRBV19; D could derive from TRBD1 or TRBD2 (7 bases each). The CDR3 sequence is 14 residues long. Between the trimmed V and J ends, which lost 3 bases and 4 bases, there was a span of 13 bases. Germline-derived CDR1 and CDR2 are LNHDA and SQIVND (reference sequence). The chain's CDR3 is CASSIQRGQYEQYF. As DNA, the CDR3 is TGTGCCAGTAGTATCCAGCGGGGACAGTACGAGCAGTACTTC. Together with reference TRBV19 and TRBJ2-7, the CDR3 gives the full variable domain: DGGITQSPKYLFRKEGQNVTLSCEQNLNHDAMYWYRQDPGQGLRLIYYSQIVNDFQKGDIAEGYSVSREKKESFPLTVTSAQKNPTAFYLCASSIQRGQYEQYFGPGTRLTVT.

V usage is TRBV28 and J usage is TRBJ2-7; 7 bases fit TRBD1. The germline gives CDR1 MDHEN, CDR2 SYDVKM. The J segment lost 4 bases and the V segment lost 5 bases, leaving 14 bases of the junction unmatched. This CDR3 has 16 amino acids. DNA for the CDR3: TGTGCCAGCAGTGAAACCGGGACAGCGGTTTCATACGAGCAGTACTTC. Encoded protein: CASSETGTAVSYEQYF.

At least ten counts were recorded for this clonotype. The chain uses TRBV7-6 and TRBJ2-1, with TRBD2 matching 7 bases. Looked up from germline, CDR1 is SGHVS and CDR2 is FNYEAQ. The CDR3 has 20 residues. The trim removed 3 bases at V and 1 base at J, leaving 18 bases unmatched. The CDR3 nucleotides read TGTGCCAGCAGCTTGGGAGCCAAGACTAGCTTACAGGCATCCTACAATGAGCAGTTCTTC. This codes for CASSLGAKTSLQASYNEQFF.

This clonotype was detected only once. V is TRBV2 and J is TRBJ1-1, with TRBD1 matching 9 bases. Germline V lookup: CDR1 SNHLY, CDR2 FYNNEI. The CDR3 has 15 residues. Trimming took 5 bases from V and 5 from J; bases not matched to a gene: 9. CDR3 region: CASSRSGQGWTEAFF. The CDR3 region has the DNA TGTGCCAGCAGTCGTTCGGGACAGGGTTGGACTGAAGCTTTCTTT.

This clonotype was detected a few times. This rearrangement joins TRBV6-5 to TRBJ2-5, with unresolved D. This CDR3 has 13 amino acids. Looked up from germline, CDR1 is MNHEY and CDR2 is SVGAGI. V dropped 2 bases and J dropped 1 base, with 5 bases sitting between them. In DNA, the CDR3 is TGTGCCAGCAGTTACACGTTCCAAGAGACCCAGTACTTC. Its translation: CASSYTFQETQYF.

The V and J genes are TRBV30 and TRBJ2-2, with a weak D call TRBD1 (5 bases). Trimming took off 1 base at V and 5 bases at J, with 11 bases between the two ends. The CDR3 is 14 residues long. The germline CDR1 and CDR2 sequences are GTSNPN and SVGIG (reference sequence). In DNA form, the CDR3 reads TGTGCCTGGAGTGCGAAGGGGATGACCGGGGAGCTGTTTTTT. Translation: CAWSAKGMTGELFF. Full variable domain (missing parts from reference TRBV30 and TRBJ2-2): SQTIHQWPATLVQPVGSPLSLECTVEGTSNPNLYWYRQAAGRGLQLLFYSVGIGQISSEVPQNLSASRPQDRQFILSSKKLLLSDSGFYLCAWSAKGMTGELFFGEGSRLTVL.